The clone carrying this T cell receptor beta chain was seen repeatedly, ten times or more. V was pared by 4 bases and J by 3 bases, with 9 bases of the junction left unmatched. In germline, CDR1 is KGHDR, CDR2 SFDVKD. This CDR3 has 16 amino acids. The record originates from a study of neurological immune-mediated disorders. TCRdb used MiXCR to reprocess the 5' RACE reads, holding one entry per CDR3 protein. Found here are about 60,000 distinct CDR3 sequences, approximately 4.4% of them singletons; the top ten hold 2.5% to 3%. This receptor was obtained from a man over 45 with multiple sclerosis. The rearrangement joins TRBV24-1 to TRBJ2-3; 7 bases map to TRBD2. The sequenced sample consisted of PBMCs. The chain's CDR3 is CATSDLAEFETDTQYF. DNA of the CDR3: TGTGCCACCAGTGACCTAGCGGAATTTGAGACAGATACGCAGTATTTT.